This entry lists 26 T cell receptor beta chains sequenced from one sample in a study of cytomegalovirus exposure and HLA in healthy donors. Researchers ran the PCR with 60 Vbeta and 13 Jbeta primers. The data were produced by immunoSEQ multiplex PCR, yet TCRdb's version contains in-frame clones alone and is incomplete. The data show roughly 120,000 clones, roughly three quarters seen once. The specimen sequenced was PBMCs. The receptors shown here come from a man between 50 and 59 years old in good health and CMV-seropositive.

The CDR3 region has the DNA TGTGCCAGCAGTTTGCAGGGGGCCCAACTTAACACTGAAGCTTTCTTT. This gives the protein CASSLQGAQLNTEAFF. V gene TRBV28 combines with J gene TRBJ1-1, with 8 bases that match TRBD1. The CDR3 is made up of 16 amino acids. The junction had 8 bases not matched to a gene; V was cut back by 3 bases and J by 2 bases. Germline assignment: CDR1 MDHEN and CDR2 SYDVKM. The complete variable domain, with remaining parts taken from reference TRBV28 and TRBJ1-1, reads DVKVTQSSRYLVKRTGEKVFLECVQDMDHENMFWYRQDPGLGLRLIYFSYDVKMKEKGDIPEGYSVSREKKERFSLILESASTNQTSMYLCASSLQGAQLNTEAFFGQGTRLTVV.

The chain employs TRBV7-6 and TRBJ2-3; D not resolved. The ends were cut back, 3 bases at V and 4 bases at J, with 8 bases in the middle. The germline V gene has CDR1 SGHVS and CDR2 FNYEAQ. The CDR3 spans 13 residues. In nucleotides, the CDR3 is TGTGCCAGCAGCTTCTCTCGGGCAGATACGCAGTATTTT. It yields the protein CASSFSRADTQYF.

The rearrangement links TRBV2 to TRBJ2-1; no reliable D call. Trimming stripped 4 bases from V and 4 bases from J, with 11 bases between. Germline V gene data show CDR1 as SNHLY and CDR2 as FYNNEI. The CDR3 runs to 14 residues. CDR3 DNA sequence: TGTGCCAGCAGTGTCGGTGGAGTATACAATGAGCAGTTCTTC. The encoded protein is CASSVGGVYNEQFF.

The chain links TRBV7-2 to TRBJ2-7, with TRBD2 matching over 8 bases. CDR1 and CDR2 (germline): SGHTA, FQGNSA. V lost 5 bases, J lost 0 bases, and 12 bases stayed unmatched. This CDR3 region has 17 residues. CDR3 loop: CASSLRYGSGSSYEQYF. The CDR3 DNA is TGTGCCAGCAGCCTCCGATATGGGAGCGGGAGCTCCTACGAGCAGTACTTC.

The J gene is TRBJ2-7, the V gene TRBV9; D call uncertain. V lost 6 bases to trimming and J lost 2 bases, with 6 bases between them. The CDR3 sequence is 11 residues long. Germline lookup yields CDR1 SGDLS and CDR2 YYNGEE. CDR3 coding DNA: TGTGCCAGCACCGACACCTACGAGCAGTACTTC. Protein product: CASTDTYEQYF.

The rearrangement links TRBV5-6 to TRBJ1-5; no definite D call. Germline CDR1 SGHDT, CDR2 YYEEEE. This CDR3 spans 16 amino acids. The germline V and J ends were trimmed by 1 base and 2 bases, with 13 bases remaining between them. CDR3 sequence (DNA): TGTGCCAGCAGCTTGTCCCCGTTTAGTGGCAATCAGCCCCAGCATTTT. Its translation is CASSLSPFSGNQPQHF.

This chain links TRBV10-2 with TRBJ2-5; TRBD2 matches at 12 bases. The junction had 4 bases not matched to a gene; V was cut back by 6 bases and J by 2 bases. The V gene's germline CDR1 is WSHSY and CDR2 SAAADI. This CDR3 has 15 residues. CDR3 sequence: CASRGLAGIQETQYF. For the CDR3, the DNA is TGCGCCAGCAGAGGACTAGCGGGGATTCAAGAGACCCAGTACTTC.

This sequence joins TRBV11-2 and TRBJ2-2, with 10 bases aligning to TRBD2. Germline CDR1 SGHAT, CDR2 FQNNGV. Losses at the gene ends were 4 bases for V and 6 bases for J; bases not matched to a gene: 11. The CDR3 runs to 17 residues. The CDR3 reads CASSSLGEREGSGELFF. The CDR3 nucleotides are TGTGCCAGCAGCTCTCTCGGGGAGCGGGAGGGGTCCGGGGAGCTGTTTTTT.

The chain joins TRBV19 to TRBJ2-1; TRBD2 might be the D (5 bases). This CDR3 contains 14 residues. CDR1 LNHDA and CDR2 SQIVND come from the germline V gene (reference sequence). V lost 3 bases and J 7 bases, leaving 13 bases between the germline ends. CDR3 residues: CASSIFLRGNEQFF. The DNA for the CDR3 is TGTGCCAGTAGTATTTTTCTAAGAGGGAATGAGCAGTTCTTC. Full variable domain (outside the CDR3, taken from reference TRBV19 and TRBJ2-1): DGGITQSPKYLFRKEGQNVTLSCEQNLNHDAMYWYRQDPGQGLRLIYYSQIVNDFQKGDIAEGYSVSREKKESFPLTVTSAQKNPTAFYLCASSIFLRGNEQFFGPGTRLTVL.

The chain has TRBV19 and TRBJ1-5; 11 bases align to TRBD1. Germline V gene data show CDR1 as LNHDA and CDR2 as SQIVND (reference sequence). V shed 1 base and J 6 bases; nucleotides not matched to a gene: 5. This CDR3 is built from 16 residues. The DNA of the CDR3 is TGTGCCAGTAGTATAGGAGGACAGGGGGCTGGTCAGCCCCAGCATTTT. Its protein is CASSIGGQGAGQPQHF. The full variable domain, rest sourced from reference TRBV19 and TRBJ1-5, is DGGITQSPKYLFRKEGQNVTLSCEQNLNHDAMYWYRQDPGQGLRLIYYSQIVNDFQKGDIAEGYSVSREKKESFPLTVTSAQKNPTAFYLCASSIGGQGAGQPQHFGDGTRLSIL.

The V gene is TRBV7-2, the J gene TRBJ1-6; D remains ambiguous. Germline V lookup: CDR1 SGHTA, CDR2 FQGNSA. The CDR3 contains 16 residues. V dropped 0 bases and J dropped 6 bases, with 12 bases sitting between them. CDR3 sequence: CASSLALLRSNSPLHF. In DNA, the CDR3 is TGTGCCAGCAGCTTAGCGCTACTACGGTCTAATTCACCCCTCCACTTT.

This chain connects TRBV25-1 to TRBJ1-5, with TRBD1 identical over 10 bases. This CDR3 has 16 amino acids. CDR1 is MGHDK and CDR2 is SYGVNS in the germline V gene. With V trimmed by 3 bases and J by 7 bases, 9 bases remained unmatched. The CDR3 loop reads CASSDRDRGVDQPQHF. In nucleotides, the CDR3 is TGTGCCAGCAGTGATCGGGACAGGGGTGTCGACCAGCCCCAGCATTTT.

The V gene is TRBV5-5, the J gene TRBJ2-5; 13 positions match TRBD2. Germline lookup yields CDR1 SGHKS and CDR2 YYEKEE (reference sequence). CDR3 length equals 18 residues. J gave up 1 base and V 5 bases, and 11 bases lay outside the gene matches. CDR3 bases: TGTGCCAGCAGACCAGGACTAGCGGGGGCCGGCATCCAAGAGACCCAGTACTTC. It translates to CASRPGLAGAGIQETQYF.

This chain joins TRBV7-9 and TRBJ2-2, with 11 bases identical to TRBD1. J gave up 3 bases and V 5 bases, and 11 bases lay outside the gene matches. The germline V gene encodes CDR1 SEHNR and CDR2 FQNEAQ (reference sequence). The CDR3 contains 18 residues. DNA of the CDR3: TGTGCCAGCAGCCCTTGGACAGGGGGCGATTACGACACCGGGGAGCTGTTTTTT. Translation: CASSPWTGGDYDTGELFF.

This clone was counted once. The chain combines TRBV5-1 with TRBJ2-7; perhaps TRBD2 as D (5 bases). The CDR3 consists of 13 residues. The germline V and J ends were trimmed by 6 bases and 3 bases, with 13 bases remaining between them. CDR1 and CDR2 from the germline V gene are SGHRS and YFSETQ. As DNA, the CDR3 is TGCGCCAGCAACCTGGACGGGAACTACGAGCAGTACTTC. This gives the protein CASNLDGNYEQYF.

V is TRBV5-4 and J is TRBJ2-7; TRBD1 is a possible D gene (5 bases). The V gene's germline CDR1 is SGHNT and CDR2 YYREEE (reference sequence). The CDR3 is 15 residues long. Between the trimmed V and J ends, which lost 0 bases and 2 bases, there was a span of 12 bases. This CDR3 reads CASSLGTDRAYEQYF. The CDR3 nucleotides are TGTGCCAGCAGCTTGGGGACCGACAGAGCCTACGAGCAGTACTTC.

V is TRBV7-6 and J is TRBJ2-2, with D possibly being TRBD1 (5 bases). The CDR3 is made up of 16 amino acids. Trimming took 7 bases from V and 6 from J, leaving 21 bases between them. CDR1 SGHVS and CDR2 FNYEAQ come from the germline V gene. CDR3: CASTERGSPFAGELFF. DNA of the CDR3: TGTGCCAGCACCGAAAGGGGCAGCCCCTTCGCCGGGGAGCTGTTTTTT.

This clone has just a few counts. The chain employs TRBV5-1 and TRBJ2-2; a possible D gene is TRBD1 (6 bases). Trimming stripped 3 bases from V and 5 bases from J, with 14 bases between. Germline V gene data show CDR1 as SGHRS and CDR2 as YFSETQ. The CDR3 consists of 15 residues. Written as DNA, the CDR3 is TGCGCCAGCAGCTCCCACAGGGTTACGACCGGGGAGCTGTTTTTT. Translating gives CASSSHRVTTGELFF. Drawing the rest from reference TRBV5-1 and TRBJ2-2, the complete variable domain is KAGVTQTPRYLIKTRGQQVTLSCSPISGHRSVSWYQQTPGQGLQFLFEYFSETQRNKGNFPGRFSGRQFSNSRSEMNVSTLELGDSALYLCASSSHRVTTGELFFGEGSRLTVL.

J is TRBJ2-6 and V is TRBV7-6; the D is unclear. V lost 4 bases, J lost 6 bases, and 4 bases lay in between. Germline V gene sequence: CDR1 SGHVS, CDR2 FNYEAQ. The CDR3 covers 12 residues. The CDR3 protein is CASSSLANVLTF. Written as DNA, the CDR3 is TGTGCCAGCAGCTCCTTGGCCAACGTCCTGACTTTC.

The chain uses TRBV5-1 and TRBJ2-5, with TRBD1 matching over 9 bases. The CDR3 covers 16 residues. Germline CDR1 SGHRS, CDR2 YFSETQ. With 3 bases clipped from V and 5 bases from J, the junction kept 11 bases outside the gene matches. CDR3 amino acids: CASSSTFTGGTETQYF. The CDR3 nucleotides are TGCGCCAGCAGCTCCACCTTTACAGGGGGCACGGAGACCCAGTACTTC.

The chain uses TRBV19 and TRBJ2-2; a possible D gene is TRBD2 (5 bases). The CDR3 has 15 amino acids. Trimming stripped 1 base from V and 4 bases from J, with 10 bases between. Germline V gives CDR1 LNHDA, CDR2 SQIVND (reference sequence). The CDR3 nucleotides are TGTGCCAGTAGTATAGGGGGAGAGGGCACCGGGGAGCTGTTTTTT. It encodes CASSIGGEGTGELFF. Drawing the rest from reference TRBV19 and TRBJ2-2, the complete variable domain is DGGITQSPKYLFRKEGQNVTLSCEQNLNHDAMYWYRQDPGQGLRLIYYSQIVNDFQKGDIAEGYSVSREKKESFPLTVTSAQKNPTAFYLCASSIGGEGTGELFFGEGSRLTVL.

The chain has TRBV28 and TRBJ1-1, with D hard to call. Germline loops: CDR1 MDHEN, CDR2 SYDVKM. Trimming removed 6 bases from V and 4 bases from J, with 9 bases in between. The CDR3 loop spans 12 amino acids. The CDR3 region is CASRVTVTEAFF. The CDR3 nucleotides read TGTGCCAGCAGGGTAACAGTCACTGAAGCTTTCTTT.

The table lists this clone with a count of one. The CDR3 here is CASSLAGGGGEKLFF. The CDR3 DNA reads TGTGCCAGCAGCTTGGCAGGGGGCGGCGGTGAAAAACTGTTTTTT. The chain recombines TRBV5-8 with TRBJ1-4; 8 bases align to TRBD1. The CDR3 is 15 amino acids. Trimming removed 0 bases from V and 7 bases from J; junction bases left unmatched: 5. The germline V gene encodes CDR1 SGHTS and CDR2 YDEGEE.

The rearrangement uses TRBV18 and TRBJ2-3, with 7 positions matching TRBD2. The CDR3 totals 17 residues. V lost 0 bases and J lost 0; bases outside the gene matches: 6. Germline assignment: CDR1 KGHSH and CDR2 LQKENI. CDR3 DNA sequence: TGTGCCAGCTCACCACCCTCTCTTAGCGGGAGCACAGATACGCAGTATTTT. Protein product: CASSPPSLSGSTDTQYF. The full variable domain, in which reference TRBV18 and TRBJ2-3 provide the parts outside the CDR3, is NAGVMQNPRHLVRRRGQEARLRCSPMKGHSHVYWYRQLPEEGLKFMVYLQKENIIDESGMPKERFSAEFPKEGPSILRIQQVVRGDSAAYFCASSPPSLSGSTDTQYFGPGTRLTVL.

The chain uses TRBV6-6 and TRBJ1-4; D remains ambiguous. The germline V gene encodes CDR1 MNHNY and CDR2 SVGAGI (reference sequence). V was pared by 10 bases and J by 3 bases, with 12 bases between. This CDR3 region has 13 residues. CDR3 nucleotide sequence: TGTGCCACTCGAGGGCCAGCTAATGAAAAACTGTTTTTT. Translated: CATRGPANEKLFF.

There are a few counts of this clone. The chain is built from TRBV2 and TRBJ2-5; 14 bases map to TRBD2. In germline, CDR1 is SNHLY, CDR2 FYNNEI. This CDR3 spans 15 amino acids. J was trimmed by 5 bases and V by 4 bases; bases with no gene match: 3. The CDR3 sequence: CASSGLAGGRETQYF. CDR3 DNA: TGTGCCAGCAGTGGACTAGCGGGAGGGCGCGAGACCCAGTACTTC.